Listed below are T cell receptor beta chains from one sample, sequenced in a study of response to subunit inactivated influenza vaccine. Via MiXCR, TCRdb re-called the RT-PCR reads, giving one row per CDR3 protein. This sample has about 780,000 distinct CDR3 sequences, with 15% to 20% found just once. Sequences were derived from PBMCs from blood, sampled roughly 5 days after vaccination. All receptors derive from a man between 45 and 60 years old who received an inactivated influenza vaccine. The CDR3 runs from the conserved cysteine through the conserved F or W. The D gene is left open where the match is weak. Only part of the rows carry a size: once, few, many, or a class if the clone is expanded.

V gene: TRBV4-1
clone size: few
D gene: -
J gene: TRBJ2-1
CDR3 protein: CASSQDLIRVAYNEQFF
CDR3 DNA: TGCGCCAGCAGCCAAGATCTGATCAGGGTGGCCTACAATGAGCAGTTCTTC

V gene: TRBV5-1
clone size: many
D gene: -
J gene: TRBJ2-3
CDR3 protein: CASSLPADTQYF
CDR3 DNA: TGCGCCAGCAGCTTGCCCGCAGATACGCAGTATTTT

V gene: TRBV9
clone size: -
D gene: TRBD2
J gene: TRBJ2-2
CDR3 protein: CASSVTTSGGYTGELFF
CDR3 DNA: TGTGCCAGCAGCGTCACGACTAGCGGGGGTTATACCGGGGAGCTGTTTTTT

V gene: TRBV7-9
clone size: -
D gene: -
J gene: TRBJ2-3
CDR3 protein: CASSLVAGRERYTQYF
CDR3 DNA: TGTGCCAGCAGCTTAGTGGCGGGTAGGGAGAGGTATACGCAGTATTTT

V gene: TRBV4-1
clone size: few
D gene: -
J gene: TRBJ2-7
CDR3 protein: CASSQDPSSLYEQYF
CDR3 DNA: TGCGCCAGCAGCCAAGACCCCAGTAGCCTCTACGAGCAGTACTTC

V gene: TRBV12-3/TRBV12-4
clone size: -
D gene: -
J gene: TRBJ2-1
CDR3 protein: CASSLQDRYNEQFF
CDR3 DNA: TGTGCCAGCAGTTTACAGGACCGATACAATGAGCAGTTCTTC

V gene: TRBV20-1
clone size: few
D gene: -
J gene: TRBJ2-7
CDR3 protein: CSAEAPQGIPYEQYF
CDR3 DNA: TGCAGTGCTGAAGCTCCCCAGGGAATTCCCTACGAGCAGTACTTC

V gene: TRBV5-1
clone size: many
D gene: TRBD2
J gene: TRBJ2-1
CDR3 protein: CASSSIAGGPYNEQFF
CDR3 DNA: TGCGCCAGCAGCTCGATAGCGGGGGGTCCCTACAATGAGCAGTTCTTC

V gene: TRBV3-1
clone size: -
D gene: TRBD2
J gene: TRBJ2-1
CDR3 protein: CASSPGLAGGVDTYNEQFF
CDR3 DNA: TGTGCCAGCAGCCCCGGACTAGCGGGAGGGGTAGATACATACAATGAGCAGTTCTTC

V gene: TRBV7-9
clone size: -
D gene: -
J gene: TRBJ2-1
CDR3 protein: CASSSYKPGGVWNEQFF
CDR3 DNA: TGTGCCAGCAGCTCCTACAAGCCGGGCGGGGTCTGGAATGAGCAGTTCTTC

V gene: TRBV6-2/TRBV6-3
clone size: few
D gene: TRBD1
J gene: TRBJ1-5
CDR3 protein: CASRWDSSNQPQHF
CDR3 DNA: TGTGCCAGCAGATGGGACAGTTCAAATCAGCCCCAGCATTTT

V gene: TRBV20-1
clone size: -
D gene: TRBD1
J gene: TRBJ2-3
CDR3 protein: CRVGQGSTDTQYF
CDR3 DNA: TGCAGGGTGGGACAGGGGAGCACAGATACGCAGTATTTT

V gene: TRBV12-3/TRBV12-4
clone size: -
D gene: -
J gene: TRBJ1-2
CDR3 protein: CASSLSGVYYGYTF
CDR3 DNA: TGTGCCAGCAGTTTATCGGGGGTTTACTATGGCTACACCTTC

V gene: TRBV5-4
clone size: -
D gene: -
J gene: TRBJ2-1
CDR3 protein: CASSSLLGGGEQFF
CDR3 DNA: TGTGCCAGCAGCTCCCTCCTCGGAGGAGGTGAGCAGTTCTTC

V gene: TRBV27
clone size: few
D gene: -
J gene: TRBJ2-4
CDR3 protein: CASSPPPGRSLAKNIQYF
CDR3 DNA: TGTGCCAGCAGTCCGCCACCAGGACGGAGCCTAGCCAAAAACATTCAGTACTTC

V gene: TRBV18
clone size: few
D gene: -
J gene: TRBJ2-2
CDR3 protein: CASSGQMKTGELFF
CDR3 DNA: TGTGCCAGCTCGGGCCAGATGAAGACCGGGGAGCTGTTTTTT

V gene: TRBV20-1
clone size: few
D gene: -
J gene: TRBJ2-1
CDR3 protein: CSARGGLRTGPEQFF
CDR3 DNA: TGCAGTGCTAGAGGTGGGCTGCGTACGGGACCAGAGCAGTTCTTC

V gene: TRBV20-1
clone size: few
D gene: -
J gene: TRBJ2-5
CDR3 protein: CSARLGTTQETQYF
CDR3 DNA: TGCAGTGCTAGATTGGGGACGACCCAAGAGACCCAGTACTTC

V gene: TRBV20-1
clone size: -
D gene: -
J gene: TRBJ1-2
CDR3 protein: CSASGGFRGYTF
CDR3 DNA: TGCAGTGCAAGCGGCGGGTTTCGTGGCTACACCTTC

V gene: TRBV9
clone size: few
D gene: -
J gene: TRBJ2-7
CDR3 protein: CASSVAPDRSSYEQYF
CDR3 DNA: TGTGCCAGCAGCGTAGCCCCGGACAGATCCTCCTACGAGCAGTACTTC

V gene: TRBV4-3
clone size: -
D gene: -
J gene: TRBJ2-7
CDR3 protein: CASSQASGAGYEQYF
CDR3 DNA: TGCGCCAGCAGCCAAGCATCCGGGGCAGGTTACGAGCAGTACTTC

V gene: TRBV5-1
clone size: many
D gene: -
J gene: TRBJ2-1
CDR3 protein: CASSPGNHNEQFF
CDR3 DNA: TGCGCCAGCAGTCCCGGGAACCACAATGAGCAGTTCTTC